Sequencing of this T cell receptor beta chain was carried out in a study of T cell responses to AZD1222 COVID-19 vaccine. Trimming at V came to 6 bases and at J to 5 bases, leaving 7 bases not matched to a gene. Germline V gene data show CDR1 as WSHSY and CDR2 as SAAADI. The CDR3 runs to 14 residues. Clones were sequenced by immunoSEQ multiplex PCR, and TCRdb holds only the in-frame ones, with some missing. This table holds some 120,000 clones, over 75% found once. As concerns this clone: The target antigen is unknown.

Findings of the study overall: None of the repertoires were sampled until the peak T cell response had passed. Increased Spike-specific TCR breadth and depth were observed after two AZD1222 doses.

The specimen was peripheral blood, collected on day 0 of AZD1222 vaccination. The receptor comes from an adult in good health. This rearrangement joins TRBV10-2 to TRBJ2-7; TRBD2 matches 10 bases. This chain's CDR3 is CASRPKLAGNEQYF. Written as DNA, the CDR3 is TGCGCCAGCAGGCCGAAACTAGCGGGAAACGAGCAGTACTTC.